The TCR beta chain under discussion was sequenced for a study of neoadjuvant anti-PD-1 for oral cavity cancer listed by TCRdb under 2021. With regard to the full study: Before undergoing curative-intent surgical resection, most patients got three to four biweekly nivolumab doses at 3 mg/kg. For patients who did not progress, a fourth nivolumab dose was given around day 43, followed by definitive surgical resection on days 50-56. Responders were defined as patients with complete response, partial response or stable disease by RECIST 1.1; non-responders were defined as patients with progression. A 33% response rate was observed in the parent correlative cohort, in which over 9 patients were included. Beyond this particular receptor, the publication reports: After neoadjuvant nivolumab, T cell clonality (Gini index) in PBMCs was significantly higher in non-responders than in responders. Only a few patients per response group were included in the TCR analyses, and the authors called for validation in larger cohorts. Higher pretreatment blood TCRbeta clonality and lower post-treatment tumor TCRbeta clonality were correlated with higher pretreatment blood Treg/Th17 ratios.

For deep sequencing, PBMC libraries mostly used about 490 ng of input genomic DNA, with six replicates for each sample. The immunoSEQ hsTCRbeta kit was used to prepare TCRbeta libraries, following the manufacturer's instructions. The completed libraries were mixed into a single pool at 3 nM, then sequenced with an Illumina NovaSeq 6000 S4 flow cell. On the authors' methods: The immunoSEQ Analyzer handled quality control and preprocessing of the raw data. The analysis was limited to productive rearrangements, and each clonotype was defined by a unique CDR3 amino acid sequence. Repertoire clonality was estimated as the Gini-Simpson index, which was calculated using the R package tcR. Gini indices were compared with Student's t test, and associations with tumor size change were assessed by Pearson correlation. Held by TCRdb, this immuneACCESS table contains in-frame sequences only and omits some clones. Under half of the omission traces to an unresolved V gene where checked; the cause of the rest is unknown. That table gives V, J and clone size, and the DNA gave D and trimming. The sample yields tens of thousands of clones; around 83% were counted once. About 3.7% of the sample rests with the top ten.

Comments on this clone: This clone's antigen is unknown. Base qualities are not provided; no much larger clone lies one nucleotide away.

Explained via the paper, the time point label denotes: before neoadjuvant nivolumab. Patients had been newly diagnosed with stage II-IVA oral cavity squamous cell carcinoma, and no prior systemic or radiation treatment had been given to the patients. The cohort was composed of patients with HPV-negative, locally advanced oral cavity squamous cell carcinoma. Peripheral blood mononuclear cells were analyzed directly, without maintenance or expansion in culture. The samples were obtained from a longitudinal correlative study of a single-arm phase II trial testing neoadjuvant nivolumab in oral cavity squamous cell carcinoma. Genomic DNA-based TCRbeta sequencing was performed on subject-matched pre- and post-treatment PBMCs and tumors from three responders and three non-responders. Peripheral blood mononuclear cells were drawn once before nivolumab treatment and a second time after treatment, when surgery took place. The Maxwell RSC DNA from Cells kit was used to isolate genomic DNA from PBMCs.

The germline V gene supplies CDR1 SQVTM and CDR2 ANQGSEA. V and J are trimmed by 7 bases and 10 bases, and the gene matches miss 17 bases of the junction. The CDR3 runs 15 amino acids, cysteine and phenylalanine included. Left in the record is the CDR3 DNA by itself, 45 bases read in frame from the first base. The TCR was taken from a person aged 40 to 85 with oral cavity squamous cell carcinoma. Sequenced here: PBMCs, sampled before nivolumab (anti-PD-1) treatment. The rearrangement joined TRBV29-1 to TRBJ2-1, with TRBD2 matching 9 junction bases. For the CDR3, the sequence is CSGGPGLASSWEQFF. The DNA sequence follows: TGCAGCGGTGGACCGGGACTAGCATCATCATGGGAGCAGTTCTTC.